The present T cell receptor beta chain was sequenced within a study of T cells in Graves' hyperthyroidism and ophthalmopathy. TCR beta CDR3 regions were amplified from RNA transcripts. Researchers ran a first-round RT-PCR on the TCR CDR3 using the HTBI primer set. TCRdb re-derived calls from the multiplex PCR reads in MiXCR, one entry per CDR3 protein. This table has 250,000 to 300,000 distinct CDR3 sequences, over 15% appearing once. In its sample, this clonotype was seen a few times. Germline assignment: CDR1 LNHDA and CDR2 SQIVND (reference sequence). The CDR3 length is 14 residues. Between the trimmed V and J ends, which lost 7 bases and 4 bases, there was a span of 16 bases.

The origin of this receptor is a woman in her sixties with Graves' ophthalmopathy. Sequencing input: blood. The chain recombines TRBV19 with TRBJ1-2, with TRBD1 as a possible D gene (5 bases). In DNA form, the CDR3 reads TGTGCCAGTAAGGGGCAGCCGAGTAGCTATGGCTACACCTTC. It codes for CASKGQPSSYGYTF.